These 6 T cell receptor beta chains came from one sample sequenced in a study of T cell responses to AZD1222 COVID-19 vaccine. Assay used: immunoSEQ multiplex PCR; TCRdb lists only in-frame clones, some missing. The table records 150,000 or so clones, over 85% of them present only once. Sequenced here: peripheral blood, sampled on day 0 of AZD1222 vaccination. The receptors were sampled from an adult in good health.

This clone was counted between two and nine times. The rearrangement links TRBV29-1 to TRBJ2-1; 9 nucleotides line up with TRBD2. The length of the CDR3 is 13 residues. Germline CDR1 is SQVTM and CDR2 is ANQGSEA. The V and J ends lost 3 bases and 7 bases, in that order; junction bases with no gene match: 4. The CDR3 is CSVDSGRRNEQFF. The DNA of the CDR3 is TGCAGCGTTGATAGCGGGAGACGGAATGAGCAGTTCTTC.

The chain joins TRBV6-5 to TRBJ1-5; D is unclear. The germline CDR1 and CDR2 sequences are MNHEY and SVGAGI. The CDR3 is 12 residues long. V shed 5 bases and J shed 11 bases, with 13 bases lying between them. The CDR3 loop is CASSPPHKAQHF. CDR3 coding DNA: TGTGCCAGCAGTCCCCCCCATAAAGCCCAGCATTTT.

This sequence joins TRBV28 and TRBJ2-2; no clear D gene. The germline V gene encodes CDR1 MDHEN and CDR2 SYDVKM. The CDR3 is 11 residues long. Trimming cost V 10 bases and J 3 bases, with 6 bases left between them. The CDR3 here is CATSYTGELFF. DNA for the CDR3: TGTGCCACCTCCTACACCGGGGAGCTGTTTTTT.

The count of this clone is one. V gene TRBV5-6 combines with J gene TRBJ2-2; D may be TRBD2 (5 bases). The CDR3 totals 16 residues. Trimming pared 0 bases from V and 3 bases from J, leaving 12 bases between. Germline V gives CDR1 SGHDT, CDR2 YYEEEE. The CDR3 nucleotides are TGTGCCAGCAGCTTGGAATTGCGGGCTGACACCGGGGAGCTGTTTTTT. The encoded protein is CASSLELRADTGELFF.

The chain is built from TRBV23-1 and TRBJ1-2, with D unclear. TRBV23-1 is treated as an ORF (open reading frame) with a function not yet certain. This CDR3 is built from 17 residues. Trimming left V 0 bases short and J 0 bases short, with 14 bases between. This CDR3 is CASSQSYSPKANYGYTF. The CDR3, as DNA: TGCGCCAGCAGTCAATCTTACAGCCCCAAAGCTAACTATGGCTACACCTTC.

This chain uses TRBV2 with TRBJ1-1; the match to TRBD1 covers 9 bases. The V segment lost 7 bases and the J segment 4 bases; nucleotides outside the gene matches: 7. The germline CDR1 and CDR2 sequences are SNHLY and FYNNEI. The length of the CDR3 is 14 residues. CDR3 protein: CASNIQGAGTEAFF. The CDR3 DNA reads as TGTGCCAGCAATATACAGGGGGCGGGCACTGAAGCTTTCTTT.